The 23 T cell receptor beta chains below come from one sample, sequenced in a study of T-cell memory formation after mild COVID-19. TCRdb used MiXCR to reprocess the 5' RACE reads, holding one entry per CDR3 protein. The profile shows about 270,000 distinct CDR3 sequences, more than 15% of them singletons. Specimen: PBMCs or a T cell subset sorted from them (not recorded which). These receptors were obtained from a man in his late teens or twenties who had mild COVID-19 (a few samples of this study predate the infection). Cell type and time point are not known.

This clonotype was seen at least ten times. The V and J genes are TRBV5-1 and TRBJ1-2, with TRBD1 matching 8 bases. CDR1 is SGHRS and CDR2 is YFSETQ in the germline V gene. This CDR3 is built from 15 residues. V lost 5 bases to trimming and J lost 8 bases; unmatched junction nucleotides: 14. The CDR3, as DNA: TGCGCCAGCAGTCAACTCCCGGGACAGGTGGAAGGCTACACCTTC. Translation: CASSQLPGQVEGYTF.

This clonotype has just a few counts. The V call is TRBV15, the J call TRBJ2-5; 11 nucleotides line up with TRBD2. This CDR3 region has 17 residues. The V and J ends lost 1 base and 1 base, in that order; junction bases with no gene match: 5. In germline, CDR1 is LNHNV, CDR2 YYDKDF (reference sequence). CDR3 loop: CATSRGVAGGFQETQYF. CDR3 coding DNA: TGTGCCACCAGCAGAGGAGTAGCGGGGGGGTTCCAAGAGACCCAGTACTTC.

The rearrangement links TRBV7-9 to TRBJ2-7; D remains unclear. Germline values: CDR1 SEHNR, CDR2 FQNEAQ (reference sequence). This CDR3 has 13 amino acids. Trimming pared 2 bases from V and 2 bases from J, leaving 7 bases between. The CDR3 nucleotides are TGTGCCAGCAGCTTACCCGTGACCTACGAGCAGTACTTC. This codes for CASSLPVTYEQYF.

This clonotype appeared a few times. The CDR3 DNA reads as TGTGCCAGCAGCTCGACTAGACTCAATGAGCAGTTCTTC. It translates to CASSSTRLNEQFF. The chain carries TRBV7-2 and TRBJ2-1; D is possibly TRBD2 (6 bases). The V gene's germline CDR1 is SGHTA and CDR2 FQGNSA. This CDR3 comprises 13 residues. The V and J ends lost 4 bases and 6 bases respectively, with 10 bases between them.

This clonotype has only a few counts. The chain employs TRBV24-1 and TRBJ1-5; 7 bases align to TRBD1. CDR3 length: 16 residues. Trimming removed 5 bases from V and 2 bases from J; junction bases left unmatched: 8. Germline V gives CDR1 KGHDR, CDR2 SFDVKD. As DNA, the CDR3 is TGTGCCACCAGTGGTTATAAGGGGACAGGCAATCAGCCCCAGCATTTT. This encodes CATSGYKGTGNQPQHF.

CDR3 coding DNA: TGTGCCAGCAGTTTCGATCCCGATAGCTCCAAAAACATTCAGTACTTC. This sequence encodes CASSFDPDSSKNIQYF. The V and J genes are TRBV7-8 and TRBJ2-4; D ambiguous. The ends were cut back, 6 bases at V and 2 bases at J, with 17 bases in the middle. The CDR3 contains 16 residues. Per germline, CDR1 SGHVS and CDR2 FQNEAQ.

V usage is TRBV7-2 and J usage is TRBJ2-3; TRBD2 agrees at 10 bases. The germline gives CDR1 SGHTA, CDR2 FQGNSA. V gave up 8 bases and J gave up 5 bases; unmatched junction bases: 10. This CDR3 region has 15 residues. The CDR3 DNA follows: TGTGCCAGCCACCAGATAGCGGGGGGCGGAGATACGCAGTATTTT. Translating it yields CASHQIAGGGDTQYF.

This clonotype occurred many times. The rearrangement uses TRBV5-1 and TRBJ2-1; TRBD2 agrees at 9 bases. The CDR3 runs to 15 residues. CDR1 is SGHRS, CDR2 YFSETQ, per germline. With 5 bases clipped from V and 5 bases from J, the junction kept 8 bases outside the gene matches. The CDR3 region has the DNA TGCGCCAGCAGTCAGGGACTAGCCATGAACAATGAGCAGTTCTTC. Its translation: CASSQGLAMNNEQFF.

A few counts support this clonotype. V and J are TRBV7-8 and TRBJ1-4; no clear D. V was shortened by 2 bases and J by 4 bases, with 8 bases between the two germline ends. CDR3 size: 14 residues. The V gene's germline CDR1 is SGHVS and CDR2 FQNEAQ. CDR3 DNA: TGTGCCAGCAGCTTAAAGCGGATTAATGAAAAACTGTTTTTT. Translating gives CASSLKRINEKLFF.

The chain employs TRBV28 and TRBJ2-3; no reliable D call. V dropped 5 bases and J dropped 2 bases, with 5 bases sitting between them. The CDR3 loop spans 12 amino acids. Germline V CDR1 and CDR2: MDHEN, SYDVKM. CDR3 protein: CASSQNTDTQYF. The CDR3 DNA reads TGTGCCAGCAGTCAAAACACAGATACGCAGTATTTT.

J is TRBJ1-1 and V is TRBV2, with D possibly TRBD1 on 5 matching bases. Germline loops: CDR1 SNHLY, CDR2 FYNNEI. With 11 bases removed from V and 6 bases from J, the gap between germline ends came to 13 bases. This CDR3 has 11 amino acids. This chain's CDR3 is CAGQGKPEAFF. The CDR3 coding sequence is TGTGCCGGTCAGGGAAAGCCTGAAGCTTTCTTT.

J is TRBJ2-1 and V is TRBV15; no reliable D call. From germline, CDR1 is LNHNV and CDR2 YYDKDF (reference sequence). CDR3 length equals 13 residues. V was trimmed by 7 bases and J by 4 bases, leaving 11 bases between them. CDR3 sequence reads: CATNDEAYNEQFF. CDR3 sequence (DNA): TGTGCCACCAACGACGAGGCGTACAATGAGCAGTTCTTC.

This clonotype was seen only a few times. The CDR3 loop is CASNFNRPSRRDTQYF. The CDR3 DNA is TGTGCCAGCAACTTTAACAGACCCTCCCGGAGAGATACGCAGTATTTT. This chain connects TRBV6-6 to TRBJ2-3; D remains unclear. V was clipped by 7 bases and J by 5 bases, with 22 bases between them. The CDR3 has 16 residues. Germline CDR1 MNHNY, CDR2 SVGAGI (reference sequence).

This clonotype was recorded many times. The V and J genes are TRBV7-9 and TRBJ2-1; unclear D gene. The CDR3 spans 13 residues. The V end was cut by 1 base, the J end by 2 bases, with 3 bases between. Germline CDR1 reads SEHNR; CDR2 reads FQNEAQ (reference sequence). The CDR3 reads CASSLGPYNEQFF. As DNA, the CDR3 is TGTGCCAGCAGCTTAGGTCCCTACAATGAGCAGTTCTTC.

CDR3 coding DNA: TGTGCCAGCAGGGGCAGGCCCAGCGGCCATACGCAGTATTTT. As protein: CASRGRPSGHTQYF. V and J are TRBV6-4 and TRBJ2-3, with D possibly matching TRBD2 (5 bases). Germline V lookup: CDR1 MRHNA, CDR2 SNTAGT. The CDR3 extends over 14 amino acids. V lost 6 bases and J 7 bases, leaving 17 bases between the germline ends.

Turning to this clonotype: One end of the junction varies from germline; a read error may be responsible. The chain recombines TRBV6-5 with TRBJ1-6, with D possibly being TRBD1 (6 bases). Germline CDR1 reads MNHEY; CDR2 reads SVGAGI. The CDR3 covers 14 residues. CDR3 coding DNA: TGTGCCAGCAACAAAGGACAGTTCAGTTCACCCATCCACTTT. The encoded protein is CASNKGQFSSPIHF.

By share of the sample, this clonotype is medium-sized. This rearrangement joins TRBV7-2 to TRBJ2-5, with D perhaps matching TRBD2 (5 bases). Trimming took 5 bases from V and 3 from J, leaving 16 bases between them. Germline CDR1 reads SGHTA; CDR2 reads FQGNSA. This CDR3 comprises 15 residues. The DNA for the CDR3 is TGTGCCAGCAGCCCCCGCCCGAGAGGGAAAGAGACCCAGTACTTC. This codes for CASSPRPRGKETQYF.

The sample holds a few counts of this clonotype. The J gene is TRBJ2-7, the V gene TRBV7-2; 8 positions agree with TRBD2. Germline values: CDR1 SGHTA, CDR2 FQGNSA. The CDR3 spans 14 residues. V was pared by 3 bases and J by 3 bases, with 4 bases of the junction left unmatched. The CDR3 spells CASSFSGGGYEQYF. The CDR3 DNA reads TGTGCCAGCAGCTTCAGCGGGGGAGGCTACGAGCAGTACTTC.

This clonotype was observed a few times. The rearrangement joins TRBV7-8 to TRBJ1-2; D is unresolved. Germline V gene lookup returns CDR1 SGHVS and CDR2 FQNEAQ. The CDR3 is made up of 14 amino acids. Trimming stripped 5 bases from V and 5 bases from J, with 15 bases between. The CDR3 spells CASSIGSAAYGYTF. CDR3 sequence (DNA): TGTGCCAGCAGCATAGGGTCGGCAGCGTATGGCTACACCTTC.

The chain links TRBV6-8 to TRBJ2-7, with a possible D match to TRBD2 (5 bases). CDR1 MNHGY and CDR2 SAAAGT come from the germline V gene. The V end was cut by 0 bases, the J end by 6 bases, with 21 bases between. CDR3 length: 17 residues. CDR3 in amino acids: CASSYSTFRGERSEQYV. In DNA, the CDR3 is TGTGCCAGCAGTTACTCGACTTTCCGGGGTGAACGGAGCGAGCAGTACGTC.

The V call is TRBV5-1, the J call TRBJ2-3; the D gene is possibly TRBD2 (6 bases). This CDR3 has 15 residues. From germline, CDR1 is SGHRS and CDR2 YFSETQ. V lost 2 bases and J 3 bases, leaving 13 bases between the germline ends. This chain's CDR3 is CASSFRRGQTDTQYF. CDR3 bases: TGCGCCAGCAGCTTCCGGCGGGGCCAGACAGATACGCAGTATTTT.

Only a few counts were recorded for this clonotype. The CDR3, as DNA: TGTGCCAGCAGTCAGTCCTACGAGCAGTACTTC. The encoded protein is CASSQSYEQYF. The chain is built from TRBV6-5 and TRBJ2-7; D gene ambiguous. Germline V gives CDR1 MNHEY, CDR2 SVGAGI. With 5 bases removed from V and 1 base from J, the gap between germline ends came to 3 bases. This CDR3 is 11 amino acids long.

This clonotype was counted only a few times. The gene calls are TRBV27 and TRBJ2-7, with D maybe TRBD1 (5 bases). The V gene lost 5 bases and the J gene lost 0 bases, with 14 bases spanning the gap. The CDR3 has 15 residues. Looked up from germline, CDR1 is MNHEY and CDR2 is SMNVEV (reference sequence). CDR3 loop: CASSPLDSASYEQYV. CDR3 in DNA: TGTGCCAGCAGTCCCCTCGACAGCGCCTCCTACGAGCAGTACGTC.